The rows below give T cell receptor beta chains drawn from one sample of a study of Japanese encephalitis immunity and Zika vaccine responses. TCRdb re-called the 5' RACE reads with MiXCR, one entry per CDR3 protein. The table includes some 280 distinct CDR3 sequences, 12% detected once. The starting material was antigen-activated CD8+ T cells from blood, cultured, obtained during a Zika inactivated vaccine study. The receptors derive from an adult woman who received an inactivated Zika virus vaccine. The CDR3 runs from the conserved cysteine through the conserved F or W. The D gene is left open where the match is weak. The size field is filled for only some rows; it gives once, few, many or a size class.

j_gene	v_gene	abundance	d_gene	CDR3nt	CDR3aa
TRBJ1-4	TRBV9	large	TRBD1	TGTGCCAGCAGTGAAACAGGGGGAACTAATGAAAAACTGTTTTTT	CASSETGGTNEKLFF
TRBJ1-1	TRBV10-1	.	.	TGCGCCAGCAGCGAGGGCTATATGAGACGTAGCCCTAACACTGAAGCTTTCTTT	CASSEGYMRRSPNTEAFF
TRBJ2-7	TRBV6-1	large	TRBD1	TGTGCCAGCAGTGAAGCGGACAGGAATTACGAGCAGTACTTC	CASSEADRNYEQYF
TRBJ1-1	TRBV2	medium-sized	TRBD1	TGTGCCAGCAGTGATATAGGGACAGCGAACACTGAAGCTTTCTTT	CASSDIGTANTEAFF
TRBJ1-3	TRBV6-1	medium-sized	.	TGTGCCAGCAGTGTCTCACAGGCCGGGGGAAACACCATATATTTT	CASSVSQAGGNTIYF
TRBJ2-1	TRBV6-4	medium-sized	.	TGTGCCAGCAGTGACTCTGAGTACAATGAGCAGTTCTTC	CASSDSEYNEQFF